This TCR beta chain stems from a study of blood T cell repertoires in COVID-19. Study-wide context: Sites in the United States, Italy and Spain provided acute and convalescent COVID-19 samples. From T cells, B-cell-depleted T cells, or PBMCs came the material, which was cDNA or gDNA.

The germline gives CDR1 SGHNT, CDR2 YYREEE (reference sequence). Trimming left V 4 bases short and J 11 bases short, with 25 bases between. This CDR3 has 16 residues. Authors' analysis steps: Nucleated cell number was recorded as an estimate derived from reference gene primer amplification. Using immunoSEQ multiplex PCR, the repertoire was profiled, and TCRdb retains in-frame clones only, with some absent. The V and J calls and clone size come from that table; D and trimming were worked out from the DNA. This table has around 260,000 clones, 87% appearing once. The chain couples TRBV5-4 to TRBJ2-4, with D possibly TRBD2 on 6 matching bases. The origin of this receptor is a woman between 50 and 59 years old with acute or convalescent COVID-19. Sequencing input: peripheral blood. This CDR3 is CASSTGRGGVGDLQYF. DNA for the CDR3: TGTGCCAGCAGCACCGGTCGGGGCGGGGTGGGGGACCTTCAGTACTTC.